One TCR beta chain is described in this entry. TCRbeta library preparation incorporated unique molecular identifiers. TCRdb independently ran MiXCR on the PCR reads; one entry per CDR3 protein. The sample shows 500,000 to 600,000 distinct CDR3 sequences, around a third of them seen only once. This entry is derived from a study of T-cell reconstitution after alpha-beta-depleted transplantation in children. The CDR3 is 16 amino acids. Looked up from germline, CDR1 is MNHNS and CDR2 is SASEGT. V was pared by 7 bases and J by 5 bases, with 11 bases of the junction left unmatched. This TCR came from a human donor who donated a stem cell graft to a child with aplastic anemia. The chain carries TRBV6-1 and TRBJ2-2, with 9 bases identical to TRBD1. Material: PBMCs from the stem cell graft donor, obtained from the stem cell graft. The CDR3 sequence: CASTNQDRGATGELFF. CDR3 coding DNA: TGTGCCAGCACCAACCAGGACAGGGGAGCAACCGGGGAGCTGTTTTTT.